This T cell receptor beta chain was profiled in a study of beta chain features in type 1 diabetes. General study findings and limits: The study found moderately but significantly shorter TCRB CDR3s in all four CD4+ subsets of Type 1 diabetes patients.

Germline CDR1 MNHEY, CDR2 SMNVEV (reference sequence). The junction had 8 bases not matched to a gene; V was cut back by 5 bases and J by 2 bases. The CDR3 is made up of 15 amino acids. Since all of the isolated RNA was reverse transcribed, expressed TCRB transcripts were what got sequenced. Here immunoSEQ multiplex PCR was the method, and the copy in TCRdb shows in-frame clones only, minus some. The table shows around 710,000 clones, with approximately 13% occurring only once. This clone appeared a few times. No antigen is known for it. This sequence joins TRBV27 and TRBJ1-2, with 7 bases lining up with TRBD1. The TCR was taken from a man aged 25-45 years with type 1 diabetes. Sequenced material: naive CD4+ T cells from blood. CDR3 in DNA: TGTGCCAGCAGTCCACGACAGGGTCAAAACTATGGCTACACCTTC. Translation gives CASSPRQGQNYGYTF.